Each of the 31 T cell receptor beta chains below was sequenced from the same sample in a study of regulatory T cells in long-lasting Graves disease. With iRepertoire HTBI primers and Arm-PCR of CDR3 regions, TCR beta libraries were built. TCRdb analysed the multiplex PCR reads with MiXCR anew, one entry per CDR3 protein. There are roughly 400,000 distinct CDR3 sequences in the sample; roughly 21% occur only once, and around an eighth lies in the top ten. Indicated time point: persistent/refractory GD, antithyroid drugs over 5 years with positive TRAb. RNA isolated from PBMCs was used to make the TCR library. Sequences were derived from peripheral blood mononuclear cells (PBMCs), sampled when the disease was refractory, from a patient treated with antithyroid drugs. All receptors come from a female donor with Graves disease.

On this clonotype: A clone one base away is much larger, so this may be a read error. J is TRBJ2-7 and V is TRBV5-1; 12 bases align to TRBD2. The CDR3 sequence is 16 residues long. In germline, CDR1 is SGHRS, CDR2 YFSETQ. The CDR3 DNA reads TGCGCCGGCAGCTCTGGACTAGCGGGAAAGAACAACGAGCAGTACTTC. Its translation: CAGSSGLAGKNNEQYF. Variable domain in full (rest from reference TRBV5-1 and TRBJ2-7): KAGVTQTPRYLIKTRGQQVTLSCSPISGHRSVSWYQQTPGQGLQFLFEYFSETQRNKGNFPGRFSGRQFSNSRSEMNVSTLELGDSALYLCAGSSGLAGKNNEQYFGPGTRLTVT.

The chain has TRBV4-1 and TRBJ2-2, with D uncertain. This CDR3 has 15 amino acids. Germline-derived CDR1 and CDR2 are MGHRA and YSYEKL. V gave up 5 bases and J gave up 2 bases, with 12 bases separating them. The CDR3 DNA is TGCGCCAGCAGCGAGACCACCACTAACACCGGGGAGCTGTTTTTT. It codes for CASSETTTNTGELFF.

Worth noting for this clonotype: With a much larger clone just one base away, this may be a read error. The CDR3 does not close with the conserved phenylalanine or tryptophan, likely indicating a read error. The chain joins TRBV5-5 to TRBJ2-5, with D possibly being TRBD1 (6 bases). Germline CDR1 reads SGHKS; CDR2 reads YYEKEE (reference sequence). Trimming removed 4 bases at V and 7 bases at J, with 17 bases between. CDR3 length: 14 residues. The CDR3 spells CASSPGQRVGTQYL. The CDR3 DNA reads TGTGCCAGCAGCCCGGGACAACGAGTCGGGACCCAGTACCTC.

V and J are TRBV20-1 and TRBJ1-1, with 9 bases fitting TRBD1. The length of the CDR3 is 15 residues. Germline-derived CDR1 and CDR2 are DFQATT and SNEGSKA (reference sequence). Germline trimming cut 5 bases from V and 6 bases from J; bases unmatched to any gene: 13. The chain's CDR3 is CSAYSPGQGSAEAFF. DNA of the CDR3: TGCAGTGCTTATTCGCCGGGACAGGGATCGGCTGAAGCTTTCTTT.

This clonotype has just a few counts. CDR3 loop: CATTAPGNTIYF. The CDR3 coding sequence is TGTGCCACTACAGCGCCTGGAAACACCATATATTTT. V and J are TRBV6-1 and TRBJ1-3, with D hard to call. Germline V gene sequence: CDR1 MNHNS, CDR2 SASEGT. The CDR3 contains 12 residues. V was cut by 10 bases and J by 2 bases, with 9 bases left in between.

This clonotype was counted ten times or more. The rearrangement joins TRBV6-5 to TRBJ1-5; 7 nucleotides align to TRBD1. This CDR3 has 18 residues. The J segment lost 4 bases and the V segment lost 4 bases, leaving 16 bases of the junction unmatched. Looked up from germline, CDR1 is MNHEY and CDR2 is SVGAGI. CDR3 coding DNA: TGTGCCAGCAGTTGCCTCCCCTGTTTGGACAGGCATAATCAGCCCCAGCATTTT. Protein sequence: CASSCLPCLDRHNQPQHF.

This clonotype occurred many times. V usage is TRBV5-1 and J usage is TRBJ2-7, with 9 nucleotides matching TRBD2. The trim removed 2 bases at V and 7 bases at J, leaving 7 bases unmatched. The germline CDR1 and CDR2 sequences are SGHRS and YFSETQ. The CDR3 has 14 residues. The CDR3 DNA reads as TGCGCCAGCAGCTTCGGCCCCGCGGGAGGGGAGCAGTACTTC. Its protein is CASSFGPAGGEQYF. Combining the CDR3 with reference TRBV5-1 and TRBJ2-7 gives the whole variable domain KAGVTQTPRYLIKTRGQQVTLSCSPISGHRSVSWYQQTPGQGLQFLFEYFSETQRNKGNFPGRFSGRQFSNSRSEMNVSTLELGDSALYLCASSFGPAGGEQYFGPGTRLTVT.

This clonotype appeared many times. This chain joins TRBV6-2 or TRBV6-3 and TRBJ1-6; 7 positions agree with TRBD1. CDR1 is MNHEY and CDR2 is SVGEGT in the germline V gene. The CDR3 contains 15 residues. J gave up 10 bases and V 6 bases, and 12 bases lay outside the gene matches. This chain's CDR3 is CASSLRGVLESPLHF. The CDR3 region has the DNA TGTGCCAGCAGCCTCAGGGGGGTATTGGAATCACCCCTCCACTTT.

The J gene is TRBJ2-7, the V gene TRBV20-1; possible D gene TRBD2, 6 bases. Per germline, CDR1 DFQATT and CDR2 SNEGSKA (reference sequence). The length of the CDR3 is 14 residues. The V end lost 3 bases, the J end lost 0 bases, and 12 bases lay between the germline ends. CDR3 protein: CSASSSDFSYEQYF. DNA of the CDR3: TGCAGTGCTAGCTCTAGCGATTTCTCCTACGAGCAGTACTTC.

Ten or more counts support this clonotype. The chain combines TRBV20-1 with TRBJ2-5, with D tentatively TRBD1 (5 bases). V shed 5 bases and J shed 3 bases, with 10 bases lying between them. Per germline, CDR1 DFQATT and CDR2 SNEGSKA (reference sequence). This CDR3 contains 12 residues. DNA of the CDR3: TGCAGTGCTTATGGGGCGGAAGAGACCCAGTACTTC. Translation gives CSAYGAEETQYF.

This clonotype was seen a handful of times. The chain employs TRBV19 and TRBJ1-6, with TRBD1 as a possible D gene (5 bases). CDR1 and CDR2 (germline): LNHDA, SQIVND (reference sequence). The CDR3 spans 15 residues. V lost 5 bases and J 4 bases, leaving 12 bases between the germline ends. The chain's CDR3 is CASSGAKGYNSPLHF. In nucleotides, the CDR3 is TGTGCCAGTAGTGGAGCCAAGGGGTATAATTCACCCCTCCACTTT.

This clonotype was counted at least ten times. The rearrangement joins TRBV12-3 or TRBV12-4 to TRBJ2-5; the D is unclear. The CDR3 has 17 amino acids. V lost 0 bases and J lost 0, with 14 bases in between. The CDR3 loop is CASSLALMEMYQETQYF. The CDR3 bases are TGTGCCAGCAGTTTAGCGCTAATGGAAATGTACCAAGAGACCCAGTACTTC.

The chain recombines TRBV4-1 with TRBJ1-4; D uncertain. The CDR3 runs to 15 residues. Trimming took 0 bases from V and 3 from J, leaving 8 bases between them. Per the germline V gene, CDR1 is MGHRA and CDR2 is YSYEKL. The CDR3 spells CASSQERVPNEKLFF. The CDR3 nucleotides read TGCGCCAGCAGCCAAGAAAGGGTGCCTAATGAAAAACTGTTTTTT.

This clonotype came up a few times. V usage is TRBV4-1 and J usage is TRBJ2-7; D is perhaps TRBD2 (5 bases). Germline loops: CDR1 MGHRA, CDR2 YSYEKL. V dropped 1 base and J dropped 2 bases, with 12 bases sitting between them. The CDR3 runs 15 residues. The CDR3 DNA follows: TGCGCCAGCAGCCAAGGGGCAGCGGTTACCTACGAGCAGTACTTC. This translates into CASSQGAAVTYEQYF.

This chain uses TRBV4-1 with TRBJ2-2; 7 bases fit TRBD1. There are 17 residues in the CDR3. V lost 4 bases, J lost 2 bases, and 10 bases stayed unmatched. The germline CDR1 and CDR2 sequences are MGHRA and YSYEKL. The CDR3 bases are TGCGCCAGCAGCCTCTCAGAGGGGGCGTTAAACACCGGGGAGCTGTTTTTT. Encoded protein: CASSLSEGALNTGELFF.

The chain links TRBV27 to TRBJ2-7; D gene uncertain. V was cut by 0 bases and J by 3 bases, with 12 bases left in between. The CDR3 length is 15 residues. Germline lookup yields CDR1 MNHEY and CDR2 SMNVEV (reference sequence). In nucleotides, the CDR3 is TGTGCCAGCAGTTTATCAGGGTCAACCAACTACGAGCAGTACTTC. Its protein product is CASSLSGSTNYEQYF.

Details on this clonotype: A much larger clone differs by one base, so this may be a read error. The chain uses TRBV29-1 and TRBJ2-7; D is possibly TRBD1 or TRBD2 (5 bases each). The germline CDR1 and CDR2 sequences are SQVTM and ANQGSEA. This CDR3 is 11 amino acids long. CDR3 DNA: TGCAGCTCGCAGGCAGGGACCGAGCGGTACTTC. Its translation: CSSQAGTERYF.

This clonotype appeared many times. This chain connects TRBV7-7 to TRBJ2-5; D gene ambiguous. This CDR3 is 15 amino acids long. The V end lost 3 bases, the J end lost 0 bases, and 11 bases lay between the germline ends. Germline CDR1 SSHAT, CDR2 FNYEAQ (reference sequence). CDR3 in amino acids: CASSLNLADQETQYF. The CDR3 bases are TGTGCCAGCAGCTTGAACCTGGCAGACCAAGAGACCCAGTACTTC.

Many counts were recorded for this clonotype. V is TRBV18 and J is TRBJ2-5; 13 nucleotides line up with TRBD2. Unmatched junction bases numbered 17, after V lost 6 bases and J lost 4 bases. This CDR3 is built from 19 residues. Per germline, CDR1 KGHSH and CDR2 LQKENI. Here the CDR3 DNA reads TGTGCCAGCTCTTACACCGTACTAGCGGGAGGGGAAGTCGGAGAGACCCAGTACTTC. Translated: CASSYTVLAGGEVGETQYF.

In this sample, this clonotype turned up a few times. The genes are TRBV10-1 and TRBJ2-5; D unresolved. Germline lookup yields CDR1 WNHNN and CDR2 SYGVQD (reference sequence). This CDR3 comprises 16 residues. V dropped 4 bases and J dropped 5 bases, with 20 bases sitting between them. CDR3 loop: CASSGPRGVSYETQYF. In DNA form, the CDR3 reads TGCGCCAGCAGTGGTCCCCGTGGGGTTTCTTATGAGACCCAGTACTTC.

Only a few counts were recorded for this clonotype. V is TRBV10-3 and J is TRBJ2-2; D remains ambiguous. CDR3 size: 12 residues. Trimming removed 0 bases at V and 7 bases at J, with 3 bases between. Germline CDR1 is ENHRY and CDR2 is SYGVKD. CDR3 protein: CAISESLGELFF. CDR3 bases: TGTGCCATCAGTGAGTCGCTCGGGGAGCTGTTTTTT.

This clonotype appeared a few times. V and J are TRBV12-5 and TRBJ1-1; D might be TRBD1 (5 bases). The CDR3 spans 12 residues. Germline CDR1 LGHNT, CDR2 FRNRAP. Trimming left V 4 bases short and J 11 bases short, with 14 bases between. This CDR3 is CASGSSLQGAFF. The CDR3 DNA reads as TGTGCTAGTGGTTCCTCGCTCCAGGGCGCTTTCTTT.

J is TRBJ2-7 and V is TRBV25-1; possible D gene TRBD1, 5 bases. The V gene's germline CDR1 is MGHDK and CDR2 SYGVNS. The CDR3 is 13 residues long. The V end was cut by 4 bases, the J end by 4 bases, with 11 bases between. The CDR3 reads CASSGPGRYEQYF. The CDR3 coding sequence is TGTGCCAGCAGTGGACCAGGGCGGTACGAGCAGTACTTC.

The rearrangement joins TRBV28 to TRBJ2-1; no definite D call. From germline, CDR1 is MDHEN and CDR2 SYDVKM. V lost 5 bases and J lost 8, with 4 bases in between. This CDR3 comprises 10 residues. CDR3 coding DNA: TGTGCCAGCAGTGGCCATGAGCAGTTCTTC. This codes for CASSGHEQFF.

This clonotype showed up many times. This chain joins TRBV28 and TRBJ2-7; tentative D call: TRBD1 (6 bases). CDR1 and CDR2 (germline): MDHEN, SYDVKM. Trimming took 3 bases from V and 6 from J, leaving 15 bases between them. The CDR3 totals 14 residues. The CDR3 DNA follows: TGTGCCAGCAGTTTTTTCGGACAGTTGGTCGAGCAGTACTTC. It translates to CASSFFGQLVEQYF.

This clonotype turned up a few times. Possible read error: a much larger clone is one base away. The genes are TRBV28 and TRBJ2-7; 7 nucleotides align to TRBD1. Trimming cost V 7 bases and J 3 bases; bases outside gene matches: 9. This CDR3 has 14 residues. CDR1 and CDR2 from the germline V gene are MDHEN and SYDVKM. Here the CDR3 DNA reads TGTGCCAGCAAGGCGACAGGGATGGGCTACGAGCAGTACTTC. This encodes CASKATGMGYEQYF. Based on the CDR3 plus reference TRBV28 and TRBJ2-7, the full variable domain is DVKVTQSSRYLVKRTGEKVFLECVQDMDHENMFWYRQDPGLGLRLIYFSYDVKMKEKGDIPEGYSVSREKKERFSLILESASTNQTSMYLCASKATGMGYEQYFGPGTRLTVT.

This clonotype was seen at least ten times. The chain uses TRBV28 and TRBJ2-7; D is perhaps TRBD2 (6 bases). V lost 3 bases and J 4 bases, leaving 13 bases between the germline ends. CDR1 is MDHEN, CDR2 SYDVKM, per germline. The CDR3 has 14 amino acids. The CDR3 DNA sequence: TGTGCCAGCAGTTTTTTCGACCGGGGGTACGAGCAGTACTTC. It specifies CASSFFDRGYEQYF.

This clonotype was detected many times. V gene TRBV6-2 or TRBV6-3 combines with J gene TRBJ1-2; 9 bases are shared with TRBD1. The CDR3 has 14 amino acids. Trimming removed 2 bases from V and 8 bases from J; junction bases left unmatched: 6. CDR1 is MNHEY and CDR2 is SVGEGT in the germline V gene. The CDR3 DNA follows: TGTGCCAGCAGTTACGGGGACAGGGAGGAGGGCTACACCTTC. Amino acid sequence: CASSYGDREEGYTF.

This clonotype was seen repeatedly, ten times or more. The V call is TRBV28, the J call TRBJ2-7; D perhaps matches TRBD2 (5 bases). Germline V CDR1 and CDR2: MDHEN, SYDVKM. The CDR3 spans 15 residues. Between the trimmed V and J ends, which lost 5 bases and 2 bases, there was a span of 16 bases. CDR3 in DNA: TGTGCCAGCAGTCTCTCGGGGTTTGATACCTACGAGCAGTACTTC. This translates into CASSLSGFDTYEQYF. Variable domain in full (rest from reference TRBV28 and TRBJ2-7): DVKVTQSSRYLVKRTGEKVFLECVQDMDHENMFWYRQDPGLGLRLIYFSYDVKMKEKGDIPEGYSVSREKKERFSLILESASTNQTSMYLCASSLSGFDTYEQYFGPGTRLTVT.

The table lists this clonotype with many counts. The genes are TRBV2 and TRBJ2-7, with D possibly being TRBD1 (6 bases). Trimming stripped 6 bases from V and 3 bases from J, with 12 bases between. The germline gives CDR1 SNHLY, CDR2 FYNNEI. The CDR3 runs 13 residues. The CDR3 is CASRVDRYYEQYF. As DNA, the CDR3 is TGTGCCAGCAGAGTTGACAGGTACTACGAGCAGTACTTC.

This rearrangement joins TRBV19 to TRBJ1-1; possibly TRBD1 for D (6 bases). The CDR3 contains 15 residues. V lost 4 bases, J lost 7 bases, and 19 bases lay in between. Germline V CDR1 and CDR2: LNHDA, SQIVND (reference sequence). The chain's CDR3 is CASSNPGQGMHEAFF. The CDR3 DNA reads TGTGCCAGTAGTAATCCGGGACAAGGAATGCATGAAGCTTTCTTT. Variable domain in full (rest from reference TRBV19 and TRBJ1-1): DGGITQSPKYLFRKEGQNVTLSCEQNLNHDAMYWYRQDPGQGLRLIYYSQIVNDFQKGDIAEGYSVSREKKESFPLTVTSAQKNPTAFYLCASSNPGQGMHEAFFGQGTRLTVV.